One and the same sample provided the 23 T cell receptor beta chains below, sequenced in a study of cytomegalovirus exposure and HLA in healthy donors. The PCR contained 60 Vbeta and 13 Jbeta primers. The method was immunoSEQ multiplex PCR; TCRdb's version includes in-frame clones alone and lacks a portion of them. The table counts tens of thousands of clones; about 0.5% lies in the top ten. Sequenced input: PBMCs. The receptors originated from a man between 45 and 60 years old in good health and CMV-seronegative.

The CDR3, as DNA: TGTGCCAGCAAGACGACAGGGGATCGGCAAGAGACCCAGTACTTC. It codes for CASKTTGDRQETQYF. The chain carries TRBV6-1 and TRBJ2-5; 8 bases are shared with TRBD1. This CDR3 region has 15 residues. Germline lookup yields CDR1 MNHNS and CDR2 SASEGT. Unmatched junction bases numbered 9, after V lost 7 bases and J lost 2 bases.

The chain couples TRBV6-1 to TRBJ1-5; no reliable D call. V lost 7 bases, J lost 5 bases, and 12 bases lay in between. This CDR3 region has 13 residues. Germline V gene sequence: CDR1 MNHNS, CDR2 SASEGT. The CDR3 nucleotides are TGTGCCAGCACCCCACAGCTCGATCAGCCCCAGCATTTT. Protein product: CASTPQLDQPQHF.

The chain carries TRBV28 and TRBJ2-7, with 16 bases identical to TRBD2. V shed 2 bases and J 7 bases; nucleotides not matched to a gene: 14. CDR3 length: 19 residues. Per germline, CDR1 MDHEN and CDR2 SYDVKM. Here the CDR3 reads CASSLRGLAGGNVRLEQYF. As DNA, the CDR3 is TGTGCCAGCAGTTTACGGGGACTAGCGGGGGGGAACGTCCGCCTGGAGCAGTACTTC.

The CDR3 nucleotides are TGTGCCAGCAGCTTAGACAGGGGACATACCGGGGAGCTGTTTTTT. Amino acids: CASSLDRGHTGELFF. V is TRBV7-8 and J is TRBJ2-2; 7 bases are shared with TRBD1. V was pared by 1 base and J by 5 bases, with 4 bases of the junction left unmatched. CDR1 is SGHVS, CDR2 FQNEAQ, per germline. The CDR3 covers 15 residues. The variable domain in full, completed from reference TRBV7-8 and TRBJ2-2, reads GAGVSQSPRYKVAKRGQDVALRCDPISGHVSLFWYQQALGQGPEFLTYFQNEAQLDKSGLPSDRFFAERPEGSVSTLKIQRTQQEDSAVYLCASSLDRGHTGELFFGEGSRLTVL.

V and J are TRBV4-3 and TRBJ2-1; 9 nucleotides line up with TRBD2. V shed 4 bases and J 2 bases; nucleotides not matched to a gene: 6. CDR1 is LGHNA, CDR2 YSLEER, per germline. There are 16 residues in the CDR3. The CDR3 here is CASSPPGGGAYNEQFF. The CDR3 DNA is TGCGCCAGCAGCCCCCCCGGCGGGGGGGCCTACAATGAGCAGTTCTTC.

The chain has TRBV28 and TRBJ2-7; 8 bases agree with TRBD2. Germline assignment: CDR1 MDHEN and CDR2 SYDVKM. This CDR3 is 16 amino acids long. After removal of 3 bases from V and 3 bases from J, the junction contained 10 bases not matched to a gene. The CDR3 here is CASSFNLAGLSYEQYF. In DNA form, the CDR3 reads TGTGCCAGCAGTTTCAACCTAGCGGGTTTAAGCTACGAGCAGTACTTC.

The chain employs TRBV28 and TRBJ2-3; unclear D gene. V was pared by 2 bases and J by 0 bases, with 6 bases between. Germline CDR1 is MDHEN and CDR2 is SYDVKM. The CDR3 sequence is 14 residues long. CDR3 bases: TGTGCCAGCAGTTTAGCGGATAGCACAGATACGCAGTATTTT. It translates to CASSLADSTDTQYF.

This chain links TRBV7-8 with TRBJ2-5; 9 bases map to TRBD1. The CDR3 covers 13 residues. Germline trimming cut 5 bases from V and 7 bases from J; bases unmatched to any gene: 5. Germline V gene lookup returns CDR1 SGHVS and CDR2 FQNEAQ. CDR3 residues: CASSLGQGMTQYF. CDR3 bases: TGTGCCAGCAGCCTCGGACAGGGGATGACCCAGTACTTC. The full variable domain, in which reference TRBV7-8 and TRBJ2-5 provide the parts outside the CDR3, is GAGVSQSPRYKVAKRGQDVALRCDPISGHVSLFWYQQALGQGPEFLTYFQNEAQLDKSGLPSDRFFAERPEGSVSTLKIQRTQQEDSAVYLCASSLGQGMTQYFGPGTRLLVL.

The gene calls are TRBV18 and TRBJ2-7; TRBD1 matches at 7 bases. The CDR3 is 15 amino acids. Germline loops: CDR1 KGHSH, CDR2 LQKENI. The V and J ends lost 0 bases and 2 bases, in that order; junction bases with no gene match: 4. The CDR3 DNA reads TGTGCCAGCTCACCACCCGGGACAGTTGCCTACGAGCAGTACTTC. This gives the protein CASSPPGTVAYEQYF. Full variable domain (missing parts from reference TRBV18 and TRBJ2-7): NAGVMQNPRHLVRRRGQEARLRCSPMKGHSHVYWYRQLPEEGLKFMVYLQKENIIDESGMPKERFSAEFPKEGPSILRIQQVVRGDSAAYFCASSPPGTVAYEQYFGPGTRLTVT.

This chain uses TRBV6-5 with TRBJ1-1; 7 bases agree with TRBD1. The V gene end was trimmed by 10 bases and the J gene end by 4 bases; junction bases not matched to a gene: 6. The CDR3 is 12 amino acids. In germline, CDR1 is MNHEY, CDR2 SVGAGI. Here the CDR3 reads CATWRTGTEAFF. The CDR3 DNA is TGTGCCACTTGGAGGACAGGCACTGAAGCTTTCTTT.

This chain joins TRBV9 and TRBJ2-7; the match to TRBD1 covers 7 bases. The CDR3 covers 15 residues. The V segment lost 3 bases and the J segment 0 bases; nucleotides outside the gene matches: 6. The V gene's germline CDR1 is SGDLS and CDR2 YYNGEE. In nucleotides, the CDR3 is TGTGCCAGCAGCGACGGACAGGCCACCTCCTACGAGCAGTACTTC. As protein: CASSDGQATSYEQYF.

The J gene is TRBJ2-7, the V gene TRBV7-9; maybe TRBD1 (5 bases). The CDR3 extends over 14 amino acids. Trimming took 3 bases from V and 5 from J, leaving 14 bases between them. CDR1 and CDR2 (germline): SEHNR, FQNEAQ (reference sequence). CDR3 DNA: TGTGCCAGCAGCTTCTCCACGGACACCGACGAGCAGTACTTC. As protein: CASSFSTDTDEQYF. The full variable domain, completed using reference TRBV7-9 and TRBJ2-7, is DTGVSQNPRHKITKRGQNVTFRCDPISEHNRLYWYRQTLGQGPEFLTYFQNEAQLEKSRLLSDRFSAERPKGSFSTLEIQRTEQGDSAMYLCASSFSTDTDEQYFGPGTRLTVT.

The chain is built from TRBV25-1 and TRBJ2-7, with 8 bases matching TRBD1. The J segment lost 4 bases and the V segment lost 3 bases, leaving 8 bases of the junction unmatched. Germline CDR1 reads MGHDK; CDR2 reads SYGVNS. The CDR3 extends over 15 amino acids. The CDR3 here is CASSDHSGGRYEQYF. DNA of the CDR3: TGTGCCAGCAGTGACCATTCAGGGGGCAGGTACGAGCAGTACTTC.

The rearrangement joins TRBV18 to TRBJ1-1; 7 bases agree with TRBD1. The length of the CDR3 is 14 residues. Germline CDR1 reads KGHSH; CDR2 reads LQKENI. V trimming: 2 bases; J trimming: 4 bases; junction bases outside the gene matches: 4. The CDR3 loop is CASSPEGGGTEAFF. The CDR3 DNA reads as TGTGCCAGCTCACCAGAAGGGGGCGGCACTGAAGCTTTCTTT.

The chain links TRBV6-5 to TRBJ1-6, with D uncertain. The CDR3 loop spans 16 amino acids. The germline V gene encodes CDR1 MNHEY and CDR2 SVGAGI. The V gene lost 3 bases and the J gene lost 2 bases, with 11 bases spanning the gap. The CDR3, as DNA: TGTGCCAGCAGTTATAGTACAGTGCCCTATAATTCACCCCTCCACTTT. This encodes CASSYSTVPYNSPLHF.

The chain is built from TRBV4-3 and TRBJ2-7, with D maybe TRBD1 (7 bases). Trimming shortened V by 8 bases and J by 7 bases, and 24 bases separated the two germline ends. The CDR3 covers 15 residues. The germline V gene encodes CDR1 LGHNA and CDR2 YSLEER. The DNA of the CDR3 is TGCGCCAGCGCCGTCAGGGGGGCTATGACGGGTGAGCAGTACTTC. This codes for CASAVRGAMTGEQYF.

The chain employs TRBV6-5 and TRBJ2-7; perhaps TRBD2 as D (5 bases). Trimming cost V 5 bases and J 4 bases, with 18 bases left between them. Germline CDR1 is MNHEY and CDR2 is SVGAGI. This CDR3 contains 15 residues. The CDR3 reads CASSRTGVDKYEQYF. The CDR3 DNA sequence: TGTGCCAGCAGTAGAACCGGGGTTGACAAGTACGAGCAGTACTTC.

The chain has TRBV7-3 and TRBJ1-5, with D possibly TRBD1 on 6 matching bases. CDR3 length: 15 residues. Deletions cut 5 bases from V and 4 bases from J, with 15 bases between. Per the germline V gene, CDR1 is SGHTA and CDR2 is FQGTGA. CDR3 sequence: CASSLLTGSNQPQHF. CDR3 bases: TGTGCCAGCAGCCTCTTAACAGGGTCTAATCAGCCCCAGCATTTT. Full variable domain (remainder filled in from reference TRBV7-3 and TRBJ1-5): GAGVSQTPSNKVTEKGKYVELRCDPISGHTALYWYRQSLGQGPEFLIYFQGTGAADDSGLPNDRFFAVRPEGSVSTLKIQRTERGDSAVYLCASSLLTGSNQPQHFGDGTRLSIL.

This chain links TRBV21-1 with TRBJ2-7; the table's D gene call, TRBD1, was not cross checked with the DNA. TRBV21-1 is given as a pseudogene. The CDR3 has 16 amino acids. The CDR3 DNA sequence: TGTGCCAGCAGCAAAGCCAGGACACAACTTTCCTACGAGCAGTACTTC. This encodes CASSKARTQLSYEQYF.

V and J are TRBV19 and TRBJ2-5, with 7 nucleotides matching TRBD1. V lost 4 bases and J lost 3; bases outside the gene matches: 2. The CDR3 runs to 13 residues. CDR1 and CDR2 from the germline V gene are LNHDA and SQIVND (reference sequence). CDR3 in amino acids: CASSTGQKETQYF. The DNA of the CDR3 is TGTGCCAGTAGTACGGGACAGAAAGAGACCCAGTACTTC.

This chain links TRBV19 with TRBJ1-4; maybe TRBD1 (5 bases). V was cut by 7 bases and J by 1 base, with 7 bases left in between. The CDR3 consists of 13 residues. CDR1 is LNHDA, CDR2 SQIVND, per germline (reference sequence). CDR3 loop: CASMGGTNEKLFF. The DNA of the CDR3 is TGTGCCAGTATGGGGGGAACTAATGAAAAACTGTTTTTT.

This rearrangement joins TRBV11-2 to TRBJ2-5, with 9 nucleotides matching TRBD1. The assigned J gene may be wrong: the sequence end matches TRBJ2-7 better. Germline assignment: CDR1 SGHAT and CDR2 FQNNGV. The CDR3 covers 14 residues. The CDR3 coding sequence is TGTGCCAGCAGCTTCTTGACAGGGGGTGACGAGCAGTACTTC. It is translated as CASSFLTGGDEQYF.

J is TRBJ2-3 and V is TRBV18; 9 bases are shared with TRBD2. The CDR3 spans 19 residues. V lost 0 bases, J lost 1 base, and 11 bases stayed unmatched. Germline CDR1 KGHSH, CDR2 LQKENI. Here the CDR3 reads CASSPPVSGSGGGTDTQYF. Here the CDR3 DNA reads TGTGCCAGCTCACCACCAGTTAGCGGTAGCGGGGGCGGCACAGATACGCAGTATTTT. Looking up the rest from reference TRBV18 and TRBJ2-3 gives the full variable domain: NAGVMQNPRHLVRRRGQEARLRCSPMKGHSHVYWYRQLPEEGLKFMVYLQKENIIDESGMPKERFSAEFPKEGPSILRIQQVVRGDSAAYFCASSPPVSGSGGGTDTQYFGPGTRLTVL.